Listed below are T cell receptor beta chains from one sample, sequenced in a study of T-cell reconstitution after alpha-beta-depleted transplantation in children. Using its own MiXCR run on the PCR reads, TCRdb lists one record per CDR3 protein. This sample carries approximately 640,000 distinct CDR3 sequences, 16% of them seen once, and the ten largest clones take 0.8% to 1.1%. The source was PBMCs from the stem cell graft donor, collected from the stem cell graft. The receptor source for this set is a human donor who donated a stem cell graft to a child with acute myeloid leukemia. Both conserved end residues are part of each CDR3. The D gene is left open where the match is weak. Not all rows give a size; the values are once, few, many and, for expanded clones, a class.

clone size,J gene,CDR3 length,D gene,V gene,CDR3 protein,CDR3 DNA
few,TRBJ2-1,15,TRBD2,TRBV7-9,CASSFERGGHNEQFF,TGTGCCAGCAGCTTCGAGCGGGGGGGCCACAATGAGCAGTTCTTC
many,TRBJ2-5,12,TRBD2,TRBV5-6,CASSADWTSPNF,TGTGCCAGCAGCGCGGATTGGACTAGCCCGAACTTC
few,TRBJ2-7,14,.,TRBV12-3/TRBV12-4,CASSFFAGSYEQYF,TGTGCCAGCAGTTTTTTCGCCGGTTCCTACGAGCAGTACTTC
many,TRBJ2-3,16,TRBD2,TRBV27,CASSLSLAGNTDTQYF,TGTGCCAGCAGTTTATCCCTAGCGGGGAACACAGATACGCAGTATTTT
few,TRBJ1-6,17,.,TRBV5-1,CASSLTSRSSYNSPLHF,TGCGCCAGCAGCTTGACTTCTCGGAGCTCCTATAATTCACCCCTCCACTTT
many,TRBJ2-7,15,TRBD1,TRBV7-2,CASSPRQGSVYEQYF,TGTGCCAGCAGCCCCCGACAGGGTTCGGTCTACGAGCAGTACTTC
.,TRBJ2-7,16,TRBD2,TRBV20-1,CSATGTSGAYSYEQYF,TGCAGTGCTACCGGGACTAGCGGGGCCTACTCCTACGAGCAGTACTTC
.,TRBJ2-3,16,TRBD2,TRBV5-1,CASSFTSGGTTDTQYF,TGCGCCAGCAGCTTCACTAGCGGGGGGACAACAGATACGCAGTATTTT
few,TRBJ1-6,15,TRBD1,TRBV12-3/TRBV12-4,CASSLWGQGASPLHF,TGTGCCAGCAGTTTATGGGGACAGGGGGCTTCACCCCTCCACTTT
many,TRBJ1-4,17,.,TRBV10-3,CATGQDTWTATNEKLFF,TGTGCCACGGGGCAAGACACTTGGACTGCAACTAATGAAAAACTGTTTTTT
many,TRBJ2-7,13,.,TRBV20-1,CSARDPRSYEQYF,TGCAGTGCTAGAGATCCCCGTTCCTACGAGCAGTACTTC
few,TRBJ1-2,12,.,TRBV20-1,CRAPGGVYGYTF,TGCAGGGCCCCGGGGGGGGTGTATGGCTACACCTTC
.,TRBJ2-1,15,TRBD1,TRBV5-1,CASLETGSSYNEQFF,TGCGCCAGCCTCGAGACAGGGAGCTCCTACAATGAGCAGTTCTTC